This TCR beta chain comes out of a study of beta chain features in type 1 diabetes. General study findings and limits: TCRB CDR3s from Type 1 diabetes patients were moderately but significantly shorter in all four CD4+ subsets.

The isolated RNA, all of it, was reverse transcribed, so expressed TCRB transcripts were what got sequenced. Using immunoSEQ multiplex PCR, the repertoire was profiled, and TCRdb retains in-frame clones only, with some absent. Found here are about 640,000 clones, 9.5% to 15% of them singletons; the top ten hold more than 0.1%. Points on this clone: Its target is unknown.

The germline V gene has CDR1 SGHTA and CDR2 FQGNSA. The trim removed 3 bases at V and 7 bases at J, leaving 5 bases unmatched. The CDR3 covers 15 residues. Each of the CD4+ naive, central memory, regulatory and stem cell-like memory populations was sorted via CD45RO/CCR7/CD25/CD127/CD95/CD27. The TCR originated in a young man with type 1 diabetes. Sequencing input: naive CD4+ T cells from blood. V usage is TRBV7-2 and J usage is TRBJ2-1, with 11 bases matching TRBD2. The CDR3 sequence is CASSFSGGVENEQFF. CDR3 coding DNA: TGTGCCAGCAGCTTTAGCGGGGGGGTGGAGAATGAGCAGTTCTTC.